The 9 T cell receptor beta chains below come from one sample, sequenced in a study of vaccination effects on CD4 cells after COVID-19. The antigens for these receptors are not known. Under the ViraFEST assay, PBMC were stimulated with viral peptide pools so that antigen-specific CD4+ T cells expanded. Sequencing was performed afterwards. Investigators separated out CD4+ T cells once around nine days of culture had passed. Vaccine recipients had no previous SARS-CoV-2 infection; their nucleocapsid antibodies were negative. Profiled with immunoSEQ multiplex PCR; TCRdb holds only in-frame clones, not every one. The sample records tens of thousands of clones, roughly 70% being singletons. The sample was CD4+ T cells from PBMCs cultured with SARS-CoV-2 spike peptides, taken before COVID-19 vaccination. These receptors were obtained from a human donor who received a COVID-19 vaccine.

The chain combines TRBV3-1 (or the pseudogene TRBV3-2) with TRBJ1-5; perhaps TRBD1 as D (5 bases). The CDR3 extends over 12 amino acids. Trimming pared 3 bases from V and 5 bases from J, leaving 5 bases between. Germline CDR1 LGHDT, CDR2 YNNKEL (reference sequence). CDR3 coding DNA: TGTGCCAGCAGCCAGGGGGATCAGCCCCAGCATTTT. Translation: CASSQGDQPQHF.

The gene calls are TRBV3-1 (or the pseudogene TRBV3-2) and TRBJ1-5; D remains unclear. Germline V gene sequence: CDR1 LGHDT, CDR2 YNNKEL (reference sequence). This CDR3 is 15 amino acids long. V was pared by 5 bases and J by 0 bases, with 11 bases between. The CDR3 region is CASSKGSYSNQPQHF. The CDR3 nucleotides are TGTGCCAGCAGCAAAGGGAGTTATAGCAATCAGCCCCAGCATTTT.

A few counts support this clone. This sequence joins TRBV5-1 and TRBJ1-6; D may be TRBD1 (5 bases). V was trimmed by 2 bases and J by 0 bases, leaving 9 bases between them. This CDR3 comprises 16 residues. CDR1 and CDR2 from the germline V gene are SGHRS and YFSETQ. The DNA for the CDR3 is TGCGCCAGCAGCTTTGTGAGGGGCTCCTATAATTCACCCCTCCACTTT. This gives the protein CASSFVRGSYNSPLHF.

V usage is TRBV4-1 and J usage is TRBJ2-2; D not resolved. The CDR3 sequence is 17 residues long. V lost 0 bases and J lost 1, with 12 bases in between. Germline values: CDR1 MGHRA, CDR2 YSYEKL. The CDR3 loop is CASSQDKSYRNTGELFF. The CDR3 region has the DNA TGCGCCAGCAGCCAAGACAAGTCGTATCGGAACACCGGGGAGCTGTTTTTT.

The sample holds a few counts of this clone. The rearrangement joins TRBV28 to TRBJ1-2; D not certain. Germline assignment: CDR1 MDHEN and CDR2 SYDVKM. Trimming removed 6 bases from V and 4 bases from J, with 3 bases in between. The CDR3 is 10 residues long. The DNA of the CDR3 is TGTGCCAGCAGACGCTATGGCTACACCTTC. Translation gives CASRRYGYTF.

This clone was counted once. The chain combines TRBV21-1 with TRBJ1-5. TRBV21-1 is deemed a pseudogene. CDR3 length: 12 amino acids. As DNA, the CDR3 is TGTGCCAGCAGCAAAGGGGGGAGGCCCCAGCATTTT. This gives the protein CASSKGGRPQHF.

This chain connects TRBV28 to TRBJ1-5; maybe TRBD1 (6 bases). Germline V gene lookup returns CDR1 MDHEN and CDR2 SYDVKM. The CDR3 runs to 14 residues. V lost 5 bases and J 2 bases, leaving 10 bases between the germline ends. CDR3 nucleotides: TGTGCCAGCAGTCGGGGGCTTGGCAATCAGCCCCAGCATTTT. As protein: CASSRGLGNQPQHF.

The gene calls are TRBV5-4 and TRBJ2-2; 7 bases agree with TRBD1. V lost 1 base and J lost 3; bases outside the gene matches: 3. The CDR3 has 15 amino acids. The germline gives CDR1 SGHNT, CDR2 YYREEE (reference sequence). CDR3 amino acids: CASSLTGAYTGELFF. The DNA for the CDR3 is TGTGCCAGCAGCTTGACAGGGGCGTACACCGGGGAGCTGTTTTTT.

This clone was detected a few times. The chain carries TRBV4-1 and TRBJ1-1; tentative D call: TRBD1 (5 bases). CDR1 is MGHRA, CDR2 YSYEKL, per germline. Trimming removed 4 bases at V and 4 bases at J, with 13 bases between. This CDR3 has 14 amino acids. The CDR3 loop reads CASSPSRGGTEAFF. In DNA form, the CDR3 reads TGCGCCAGCAGCCCGTCGCGGGGGGGCACTGAAGCTTTCTTT.